Listed here are 17 T cell receptor beta chains from one sample, sequenced in a study of T cell changes during pregnancy in multiple sclerosis. Sequenced by immunoSEQ multiplex PCR; TCRdb stores in-frame clones only, minus some. The profile shows approximately 70,000 clones, 70% to 90% of them singletons. The material was peripheral blood, obtained in the first trimester of pregnancy. The receptors originated from a female donor in good health, enrolled as a control in a pregnancy study.

The rearrangement uses TRBV4-1 and TRBJ1-5; 8 bases fit TRBD1. V gave up 3 bases and J gave up 5 bases; unmatched junction bases: 9. This CDR3 has 16 residues. Germline assignment: CDR1 MGHRA and CDR2 YSYEKL. CDR3 region: CASSHSSGTGDQPQHF. CDR3 sequence (DNA): TGCGCCAGCAGCCACTCTTCCGGGACAGGAGATCAGCCCCAGCATTTT.

This clone has just a few counts. The chain recombines TRBV9 with TRBJ1-1; D may be TRBD1 (6 bases). This CDR3 comprises 17 residues. V lost 0 bases, J lost 5 bases, and 20 bases lay in between. Looked up from germline, CDR1 is SGDLS and CDR2 is YYNGEE. In DNA form, the CDR3 reads TGTGCCAGCAGCGTAGCTCCGAACGGGGGGCGAGGGACTGAAGCTTTCTTT. Amino acids: CASSVAPNGGRGTEAFF.

V and J are TRBV6-4 and TRBJ2-3; D possibly corresponds to TRBD2 (6 bases). The CDR3 runs 14 residues. CDR1 is MRHNA and CDR2 is SNTAGT in the germline V gene. Trimming stripped 6 bases from V and 2 bases from J, with 12 bases between. The CDR3 bases are TGTGCCAGCAGCCGGGACTGGAACACAGATACGCAGTATTTT. Its translation: CASSRDWNTDTQYF.

V and J are TRBV27 and TRBJ1-2, with D perhaps TRBD1 (6 bases). From germline, CDR1 is MNHEY and CDR2 SMNVEV (reference sequence). CDR3 size: 13 residues. V lost 6 bases to trimming and J lost 8 bases, with 16 bases between them. The CDR3 is CASRPGGRFGYTF. For the CDR3, the DNA is TGTGCCAGCAGGCCGGGGGGGCGCTTCGGCTACACCTTC.

This clone came up once. The chain uses TRBV10-2 and TRBJ1-1; D gene uncertain. V gave up 2 bases and J gave up 7 bases, with 5 bases separating them. CDR1 WSHSY and CDR2 SAAADI come from the germline V gene. CDR3 length: 11 amino acids. In DNA, the CDR3 is TGCGCCAGCAGTGAGACGGTTGAAGCTTTCTTT. This translates into CASSETVEAFF.

This chain uses TRBV2 with TRBJ1-2, with 9 nucleotides matching TRBD1. Looked up from germline, CDR1 is SNHLY and CDR2 is FYNNEI. The length of the CDR3 is 15 residues. J gave up 4 bases and V 7 bases, and 10 bases lay outside the gene matches. The CDR3 sequence is CASILDRGSSYGYTF. The CDR3 bases are TGTGCCAGCATCTTGGACAGGGGCTCTTCCTATGGCTACACCTTC.

The chain carries TRBV10-2 and TRBJ2-5; 8 bases line up with TRBD1. From germline, CDR1 is WSHSY and CDR2 SAAADI. The CDR3 runs to 16 residues. V lost 6 bases and J lost 6; bases outside the gene matches: 15. CDR3 DNA: TGCGCCAGCAGCAAAAACTCAGGGGGCAATATGAAGACCCAGTACTTC. It encodes CASSKNSGGNMKTQYF.

The V and J genes are TRBV5-4 and TRBJ2-7; 11 bases are a match to TRBD2. V lost 3 bases to trimming and J lost 7 bases; unmatched junction nucleotides: 9. The CDR3 is 15 amino acids. In germline, CDR1 is SGHNT, CDR2 YYREEE (reference sequence). The CDR3 loop reads CASSSRSGGAGEQYF. CDR3 bases: TGTGCCAGCAGCTCCCGTAGCGGGGGGGCGGGGGAGCAGTACTTC.

The chain uses TRBV7-9 and TRBJ2-1; 7 nucleotides align to TRBD1. The CDR3 length is 17 residues. Germline values: CDR1 SEHNR, CDR2 FQNEAQ (reference sequence). J lost 0 bases, V lost 2 bases, and 7 bases had no gene match. This CDR3 is CASSLSGGWSSYNEQFF. The CDR3 DNA is TGTGCCAGCAGCTTATCAGGGGGATGGAGCTCCTACAATGAGCAGTTCTTC.

The CDR3 spells CASTPAVGGTEAFF. CDR3 in DNA: TGCGCCAGCACCCCGGCTGTTGGCGGGACTGAAGCTTTCTTT. This chain joins TRBV5-1 and TRBJ1-1, with D hard to call. V lost 6 bases and J lost 5, with 17 bases in between. Germline loops: CDR1 SGHRS, CDR2 YFSETQ. This CDR3 region has 14 residues.

CDR3 loop: CASTIERGNQPQHF. The DNA of the CDR3 is TGTGCCAGCACCATAGAAAGGGGAAATCAGCCCCAGCATTTT. V and J are TRBV6-1 and TRBJ1-5; D possibly corresponds to TRBD1 (5 bases). The CDR3 extends over 14 amino acids. Trimming took off 7 bases at V and 4 bases at J, with 14 bases between the two ends. CDR1 is MNHNS and CDR2 is SASEGT in the germline V gene.

The V call is TRBV18, the J call TRBJ2-5; maybe TRBD2 (5 bases). The CDR3 is made up of 14 amino acids. V gave up 6 bases and J gave up 1 base, with 12 bases separating them. The germline V gene has CDR1 KGHSH and CDR2 LQKENI. CDR3 amino acids: CASSPSGVQETQYF. As DNA, the CDR3 is TGTGCCAGCTCCCCGAGCGGCGTCCAAGAGACCCAGTACTTC.

V gene TRBV27 combines with J gene TRBJ1-1; perhaps TRBD1 as D (5 bases). V shed 3 bases and J shed 8 bases, with 13 bases lying between them. Germline V gives CDR1 MNHEY, CDR2 SMNVEV (reference sequence). The CDR3 spans 13 residues. In DNA, the CDR3 is TGTGCCAGCAGTTTTGGGGGGGGTAGAGAAGCTTTCTTT. The encoded protein is CASSFGGGREAFF.

The chain carries TRBV18 and TRBJ1-2; 9 bases line up with TRBD1. The CDR3 runs 17 residues. Germline CDR1 is KGHSH and CDR2 is LQKENI. Trimming at V came to 2 bases and at J to 8 bases, leaving 15 bases not matched to a gene. The CDR3 bases are TGTGCCAGCTCACCAGACCTCCAAAGGACAGGGGAGGACGGCTACACCTTC. This gives the protein CASSPDLQRTGEDGYTF.

As concerns this clone: At one end, the junction sequence differs from germline, possibly due to a read error. The chain has TRBV6-1 and TRBJ2-2; D is perhaps TRBD1 (6 bases). The CDR3 has 17 residues. CDR1 and CDR2 (germline): MNHNS, SASEGT. CDR3 nucleotides: TGTGCCAGCAGCGAAGCAGGGCAGGGGTTAAACACCGGGGAGCTGTTTTTT. Amino acids: CASSEAGQGLNTGELFF.

This chain connects TRBV7-9 to TRBJ2-5; 7 positions agree with TRBD1. Germline trimming cut 4 bases from V and 1 base from J; bases unmatched to any gene: 3. Germline V gene lookup returns CDR1 SEHNR and CDR2 FQNEAQ (reference sequence). CDR3 length equals 14 residues. CDR3 in amino acids: CASSSGTAQETQYF. The CDR3 nucleotides read TGTGCCAGCAGCTCGGGGACAGCCCAAGAGACCCAGTACTTC.

In this sample, this clone turned up once. The CDR3 nucleotides are TGTGCCAGCAGCAAGGACAGGGCCTACGAGCAGTACTTC. Translated, it gives CASSKDRAYEQYF. V is TRBV7-9 and J is TRBJ2-5; TRBD1 aligns across 8 bases. TRBJ2-7 matches the DNA end more closely, so the J call is doubtful. The length of the CDR3 is 13 residues. Germline V gene sequence: CDR1 SEHNR, CDR2 FQNEAQ (reference sequence).